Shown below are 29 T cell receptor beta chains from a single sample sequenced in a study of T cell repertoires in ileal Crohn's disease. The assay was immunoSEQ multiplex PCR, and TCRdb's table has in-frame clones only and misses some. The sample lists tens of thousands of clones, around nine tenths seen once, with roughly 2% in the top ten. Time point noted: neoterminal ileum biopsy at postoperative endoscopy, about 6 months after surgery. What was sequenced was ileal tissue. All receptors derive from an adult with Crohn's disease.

CDR3 loop: CASSHQGTYEQYV. CDR3 DNA sequence: TGTGCCAGCAGCCATCAGGGGACCTACGAGCAGTACGTC. This chain uses TRBV7-9 with TRBJ2-7, with TRBD1 as a possible D gene (6 bases). V was shortened by 5 bases and J by 2 bases, with 10 bases between the two germline ends. This CDR3 is 13 amino acids long. Looked up from germline, CDR1 is SEHNR and CDR2 is FQNEAQ (reference sequence).

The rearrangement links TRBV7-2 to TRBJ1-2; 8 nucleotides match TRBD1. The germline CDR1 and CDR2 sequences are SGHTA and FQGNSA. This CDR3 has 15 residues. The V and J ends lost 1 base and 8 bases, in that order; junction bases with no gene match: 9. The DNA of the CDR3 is TGTGCCAGCAGCTTAGGGCCGGACAGGGTCAGGGGCTACACCTTC. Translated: CASSLGPDRVRGYTF.

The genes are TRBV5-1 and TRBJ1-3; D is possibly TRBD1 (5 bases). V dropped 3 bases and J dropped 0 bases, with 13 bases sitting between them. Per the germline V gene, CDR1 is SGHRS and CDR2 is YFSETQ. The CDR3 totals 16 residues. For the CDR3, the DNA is TGCGCCAGCAGCTCAGGATCAGGGCTCTCTGGAAACACCATATATTTT. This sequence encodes CASSSGSGLSGNTIYF.

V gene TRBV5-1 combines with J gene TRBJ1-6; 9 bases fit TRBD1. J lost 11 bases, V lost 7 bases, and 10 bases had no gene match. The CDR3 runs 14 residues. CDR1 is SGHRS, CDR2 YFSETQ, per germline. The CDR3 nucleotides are TGCGCCAGCGGACCGGGACAGGGTAGGACACCCCTCCACTTT. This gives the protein CASGPGQGRTPLHF.

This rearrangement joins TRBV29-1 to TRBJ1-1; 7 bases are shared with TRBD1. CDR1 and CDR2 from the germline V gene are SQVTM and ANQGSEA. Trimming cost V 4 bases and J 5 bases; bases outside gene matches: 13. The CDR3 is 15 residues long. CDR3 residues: CSVGGMTGMSTEAFF. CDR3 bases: TGCAGCGTTGGGGGAATGACAGGGATGAGTACTGAAGCTTTCTTT.

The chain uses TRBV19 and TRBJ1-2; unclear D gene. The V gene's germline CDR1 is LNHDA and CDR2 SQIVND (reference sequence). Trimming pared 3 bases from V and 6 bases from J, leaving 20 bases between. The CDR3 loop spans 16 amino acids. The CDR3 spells CASSILIRSAEDGYTF. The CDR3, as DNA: TGTGCCAGTAGTATTCTAATCCGTTCGGCGGAGGATGGCTACACCTTC.

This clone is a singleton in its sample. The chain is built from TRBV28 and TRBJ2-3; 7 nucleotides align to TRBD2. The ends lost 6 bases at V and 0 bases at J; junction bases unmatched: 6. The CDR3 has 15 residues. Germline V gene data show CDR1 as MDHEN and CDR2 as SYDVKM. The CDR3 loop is CASREPGLSTDTQYF. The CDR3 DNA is TGTGCCAGCAGAGAACCGGGACTAAGCACAGATACGCAGTATTTT.

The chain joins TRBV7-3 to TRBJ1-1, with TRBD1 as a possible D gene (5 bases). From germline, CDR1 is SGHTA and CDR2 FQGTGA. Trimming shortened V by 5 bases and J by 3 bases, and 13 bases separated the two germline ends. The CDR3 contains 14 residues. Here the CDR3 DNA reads TGTGCCAGCAGCCGCCAGGGAGGGGACACTGAAGCTTTCTTT. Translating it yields CASSRQGGDTEAFF.

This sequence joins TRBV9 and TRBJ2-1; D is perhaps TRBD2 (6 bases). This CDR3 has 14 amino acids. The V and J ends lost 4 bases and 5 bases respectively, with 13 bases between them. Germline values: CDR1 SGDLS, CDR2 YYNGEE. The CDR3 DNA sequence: TGTGCCAGCAGCACCGGGACTGAGAACAATGAGCAGTTCTTC. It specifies CASSTGTENNEQFF.

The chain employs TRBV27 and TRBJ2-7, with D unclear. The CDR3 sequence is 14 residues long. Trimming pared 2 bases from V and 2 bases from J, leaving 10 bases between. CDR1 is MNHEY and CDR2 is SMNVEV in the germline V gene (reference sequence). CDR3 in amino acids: CASSLNPEPYEQYF. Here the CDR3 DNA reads TGTGCCAGCAGTTTAAATCCGGAGCCCTACGAGCAGTACTTC.

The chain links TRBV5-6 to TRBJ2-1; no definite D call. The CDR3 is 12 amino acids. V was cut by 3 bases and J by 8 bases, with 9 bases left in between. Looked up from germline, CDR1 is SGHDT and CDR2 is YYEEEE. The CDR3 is CASSYYSDEQFF. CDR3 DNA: TGTGCCAGCAGCTACTACTCAGATGAGCAGTTCTTC.

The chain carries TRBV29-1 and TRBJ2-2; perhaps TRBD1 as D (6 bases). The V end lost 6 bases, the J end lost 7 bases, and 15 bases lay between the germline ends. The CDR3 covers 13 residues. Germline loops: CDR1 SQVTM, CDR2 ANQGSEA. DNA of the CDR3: TGCAGCGTCAAACACCAACAGGGCGGGGAGCTGTTTTTT. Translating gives CSVKHQQGGELFF.

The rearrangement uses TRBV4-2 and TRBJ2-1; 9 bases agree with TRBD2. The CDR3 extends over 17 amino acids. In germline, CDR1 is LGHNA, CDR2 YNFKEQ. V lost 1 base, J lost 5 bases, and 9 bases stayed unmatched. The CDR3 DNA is TGTGCCAGCAGCCAAGGCTTGGGTAGCGGGGGTAACAATGAGCAGTTCTTC. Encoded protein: CASSQGLGSGGNNEQFF.

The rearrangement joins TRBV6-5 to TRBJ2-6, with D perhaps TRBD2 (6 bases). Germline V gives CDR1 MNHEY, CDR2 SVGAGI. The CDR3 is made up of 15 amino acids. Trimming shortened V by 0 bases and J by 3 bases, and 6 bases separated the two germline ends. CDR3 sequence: CASSYSTSGANVLTF. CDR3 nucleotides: TGTGCCAGCAGTTACTCGACTAGTGGGGCCAACGTCCTGACTTTC.

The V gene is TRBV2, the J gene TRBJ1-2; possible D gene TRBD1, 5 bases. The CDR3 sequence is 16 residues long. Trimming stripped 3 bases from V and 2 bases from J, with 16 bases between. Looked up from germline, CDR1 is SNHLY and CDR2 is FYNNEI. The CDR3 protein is CASSETATPWNYGYTF. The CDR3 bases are TGTGCCAGCAGTGAGACAGCTACTCCATGGAACTATGGCTACACCTTC.

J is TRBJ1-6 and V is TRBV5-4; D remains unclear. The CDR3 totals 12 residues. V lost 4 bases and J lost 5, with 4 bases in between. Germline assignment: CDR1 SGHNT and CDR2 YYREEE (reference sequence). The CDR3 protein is CASSQDNSPLHF. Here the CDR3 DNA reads TGTGCCAGCAGCCAGGATAATTCACCCCTCCACTTT. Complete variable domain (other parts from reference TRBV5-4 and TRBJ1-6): ETGVTQSPTHLIKTRGQQVTLRCSSQSGHNTVSWYQQALGQGPQFIFQYYREEENGRGNFPPRFSGLQFPNYSSELNVNALELDDSALYLCASSQDNSPLHFGNGTRLTVT.

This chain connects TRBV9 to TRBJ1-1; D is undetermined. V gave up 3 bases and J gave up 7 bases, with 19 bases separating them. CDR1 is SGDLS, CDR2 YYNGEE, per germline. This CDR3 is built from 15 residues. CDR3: CASSGGPSYKLEAFF. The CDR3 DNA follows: TGTGCCAGCAGCGGAGGCCCCAGCTACAAGCTTGAAGCTTTCTTT.

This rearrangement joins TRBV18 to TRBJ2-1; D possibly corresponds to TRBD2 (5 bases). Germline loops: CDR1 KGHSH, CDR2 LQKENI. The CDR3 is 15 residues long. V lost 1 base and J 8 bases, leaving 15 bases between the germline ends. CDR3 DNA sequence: TGTGCCAGCTCACCACTTCGGGGAGCGGTCTATGAGCAGTTCTTC. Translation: CASSPLRGAVYEQFF.

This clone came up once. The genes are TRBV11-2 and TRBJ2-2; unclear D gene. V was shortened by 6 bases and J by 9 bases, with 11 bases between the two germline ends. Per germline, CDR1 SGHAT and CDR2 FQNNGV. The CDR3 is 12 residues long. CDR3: CASSSGLRELFF. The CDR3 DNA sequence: TGTGCCAGCAGTTCAGGCCTCCGGGAGCTGTTTTTT.

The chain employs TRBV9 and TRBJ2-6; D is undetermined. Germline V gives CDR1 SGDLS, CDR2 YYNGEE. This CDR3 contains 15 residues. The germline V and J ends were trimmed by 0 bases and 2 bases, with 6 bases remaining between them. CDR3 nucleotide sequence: TGTGCCAGCAGCGTAGAAATCGCTGGGGCCAACGTCCTGACTTTC. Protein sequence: CASSVEIAGANVLTF.

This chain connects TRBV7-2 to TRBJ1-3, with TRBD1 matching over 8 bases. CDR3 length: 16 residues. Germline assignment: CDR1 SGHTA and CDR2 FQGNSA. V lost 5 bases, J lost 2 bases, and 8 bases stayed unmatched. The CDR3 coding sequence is TGTGCCAGCAGCGCCTGGACAGGGCTGACTGGAAACACCATATATTTT. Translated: CASSAWTGLTGNTIYF.

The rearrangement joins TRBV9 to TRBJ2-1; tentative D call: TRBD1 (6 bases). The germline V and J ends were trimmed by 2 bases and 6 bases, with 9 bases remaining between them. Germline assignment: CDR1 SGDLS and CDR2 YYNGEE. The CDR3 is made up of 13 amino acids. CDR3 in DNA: TGTGCCAGCAGCGTTGAACAGGGCAATGAGCAGTTCTTC. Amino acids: CASSVEQGNEQFF. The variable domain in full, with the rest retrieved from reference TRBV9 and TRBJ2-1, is DSGVTQTPKHLITATGQRVTLRCSPRSGDLSVYWYQQSLDQGLQFLIQYYNGEERAKGNILERFSAQQFPDLHSELNLSSLELGDSALYFCASSVEQGNEQFFGPGTRLTVL.

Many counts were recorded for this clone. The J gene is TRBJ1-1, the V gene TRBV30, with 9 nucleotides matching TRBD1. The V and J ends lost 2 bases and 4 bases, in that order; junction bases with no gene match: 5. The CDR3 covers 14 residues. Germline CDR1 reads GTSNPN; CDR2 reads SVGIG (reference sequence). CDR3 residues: CAWSPGQGSTEAFF. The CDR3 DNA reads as TGTGCCTGGAGTCCAGGACAGGGGAGCACTGAAGCTTTCTTT.

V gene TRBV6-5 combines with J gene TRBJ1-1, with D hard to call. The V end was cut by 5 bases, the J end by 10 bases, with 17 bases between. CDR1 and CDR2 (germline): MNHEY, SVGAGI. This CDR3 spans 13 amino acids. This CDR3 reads CASSSRATRGAFF. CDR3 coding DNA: TGTGCCAGCAGTAGCCGTGCCACCCGAGGAGCTTTCTTT.

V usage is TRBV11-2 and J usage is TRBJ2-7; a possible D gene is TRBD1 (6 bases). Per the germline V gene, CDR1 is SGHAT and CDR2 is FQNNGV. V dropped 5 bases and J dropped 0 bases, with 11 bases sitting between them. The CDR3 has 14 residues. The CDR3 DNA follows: TGTGCCAGCAGCCTCGACAGGAGCTCCTACGAGCAGTACGTC. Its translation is CASSLDRSSYEQYV.

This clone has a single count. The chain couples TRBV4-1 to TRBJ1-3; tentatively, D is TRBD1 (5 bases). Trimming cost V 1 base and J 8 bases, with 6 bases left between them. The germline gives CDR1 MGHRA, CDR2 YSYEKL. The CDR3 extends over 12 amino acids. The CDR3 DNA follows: TGCGCCAGCAGCCAAGGGGGGGACACCATATATTTT. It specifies CASSQGGDTIYF.

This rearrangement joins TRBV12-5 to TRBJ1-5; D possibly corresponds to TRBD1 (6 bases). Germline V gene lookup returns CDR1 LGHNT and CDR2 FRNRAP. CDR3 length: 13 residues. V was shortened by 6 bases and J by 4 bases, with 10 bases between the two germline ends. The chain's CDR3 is CASGQGRNQPQHF. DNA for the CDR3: TGTGCTAGTGGACAGGGTAGGAATCAGCCCCAGCATTTT.

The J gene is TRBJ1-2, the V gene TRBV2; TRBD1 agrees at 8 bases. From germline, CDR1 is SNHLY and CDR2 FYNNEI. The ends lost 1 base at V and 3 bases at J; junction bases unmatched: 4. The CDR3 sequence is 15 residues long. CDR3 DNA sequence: TGTGCCAGCAGTGAAGGTCAGGGGGCATACTATGGCTACACCTTC. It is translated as CASSEGQGAYYGYTF.

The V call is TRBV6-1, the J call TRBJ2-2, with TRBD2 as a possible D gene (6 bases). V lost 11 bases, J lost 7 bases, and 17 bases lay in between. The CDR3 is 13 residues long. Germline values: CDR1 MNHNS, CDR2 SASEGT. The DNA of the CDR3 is TGTGCCGTGAGGGGAGGACTCGGCGGGGAGCTGTTTTTT. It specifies CAVRGGLGGELFF.